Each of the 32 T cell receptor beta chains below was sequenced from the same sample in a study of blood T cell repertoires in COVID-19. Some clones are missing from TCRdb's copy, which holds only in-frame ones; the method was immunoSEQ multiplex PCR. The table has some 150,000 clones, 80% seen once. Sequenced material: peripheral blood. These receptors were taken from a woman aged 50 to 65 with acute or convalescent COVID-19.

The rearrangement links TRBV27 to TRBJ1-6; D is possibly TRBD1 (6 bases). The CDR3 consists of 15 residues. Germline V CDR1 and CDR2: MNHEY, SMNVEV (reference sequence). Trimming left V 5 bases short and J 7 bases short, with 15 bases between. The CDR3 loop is CASSPTGQQNSPLHF. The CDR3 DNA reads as TGTGCCAGCAGTCCCACCGGACAGCAAAATTCACCCCTCCACTTT.

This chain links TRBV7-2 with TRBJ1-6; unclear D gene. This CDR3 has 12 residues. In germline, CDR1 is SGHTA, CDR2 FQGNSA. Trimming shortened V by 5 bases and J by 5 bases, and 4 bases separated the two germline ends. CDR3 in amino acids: CASSRDNSPLHF. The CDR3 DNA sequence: TGTGCCAGCAGCCGGGATAATTCACCCCTCCACTTT.

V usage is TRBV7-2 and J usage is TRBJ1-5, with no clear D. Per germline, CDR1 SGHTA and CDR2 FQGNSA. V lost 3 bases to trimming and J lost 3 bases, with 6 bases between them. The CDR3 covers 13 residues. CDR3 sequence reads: CASSFSLNQPQHF. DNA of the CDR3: TGTGCCAGCAGCTTTTCCCTCAATCAGCCCCAGCATTTT.

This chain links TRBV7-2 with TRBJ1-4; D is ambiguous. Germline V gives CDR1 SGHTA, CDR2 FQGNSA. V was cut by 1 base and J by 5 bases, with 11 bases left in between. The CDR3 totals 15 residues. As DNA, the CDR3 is TGTGCCAGCAGCTTAGTGGGAGGGTCCAATGAAAAACTGTTTTTT. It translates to CASSLVGGSNEKLFF.

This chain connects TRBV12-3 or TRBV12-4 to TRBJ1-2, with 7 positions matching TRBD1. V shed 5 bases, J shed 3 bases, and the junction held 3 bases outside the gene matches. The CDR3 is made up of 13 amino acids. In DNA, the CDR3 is TGTGCCAGCAGTGCCGGGACAGACTATGGCTACACCTTC. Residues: CASSAGTDYGYTF.

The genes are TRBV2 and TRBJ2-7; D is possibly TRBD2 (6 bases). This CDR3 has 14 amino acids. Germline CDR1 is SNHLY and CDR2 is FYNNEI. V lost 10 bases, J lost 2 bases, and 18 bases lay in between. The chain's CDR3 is CATTRDPGAYEQYF. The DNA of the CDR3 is TGTGCCACCACCCGGGACCCGGGGGCCTACGAGCAGTACTTC.

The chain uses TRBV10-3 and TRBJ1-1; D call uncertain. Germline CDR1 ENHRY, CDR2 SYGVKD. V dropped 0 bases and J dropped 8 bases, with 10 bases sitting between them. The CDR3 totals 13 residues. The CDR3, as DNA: TGTGCCATCAGTGAGTCGGAGACCCGAGAAGCTTTCTTT. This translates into CAISESETREAFF.

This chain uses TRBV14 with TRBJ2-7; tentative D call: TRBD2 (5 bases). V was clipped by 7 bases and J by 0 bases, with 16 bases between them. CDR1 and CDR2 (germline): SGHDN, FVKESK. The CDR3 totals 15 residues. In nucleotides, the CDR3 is TGTGCCAGCAACCCAGTTCCCGGGAACTCCTACGAGCAGTACTTC. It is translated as CASNPVPGNSYEQYF.

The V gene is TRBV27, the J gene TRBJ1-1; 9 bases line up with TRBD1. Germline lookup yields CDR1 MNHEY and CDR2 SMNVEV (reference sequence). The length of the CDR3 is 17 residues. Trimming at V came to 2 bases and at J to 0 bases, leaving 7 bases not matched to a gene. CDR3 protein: CASSLTGGGTVNTEAFF. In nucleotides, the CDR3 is TGTGCCAGCAGTTTAACAGGGGGCGGGACGGTGAACACTGAAGCTTTCTTT.

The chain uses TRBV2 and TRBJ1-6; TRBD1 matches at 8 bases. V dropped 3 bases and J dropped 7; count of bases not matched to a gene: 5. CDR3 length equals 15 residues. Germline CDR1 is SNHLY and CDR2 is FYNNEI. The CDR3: CASSDQGAENSPLHF. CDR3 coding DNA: TGTGCCAGCAGTGACCAGGGGGCGGAGAATTCACCCCTCCACTTT.

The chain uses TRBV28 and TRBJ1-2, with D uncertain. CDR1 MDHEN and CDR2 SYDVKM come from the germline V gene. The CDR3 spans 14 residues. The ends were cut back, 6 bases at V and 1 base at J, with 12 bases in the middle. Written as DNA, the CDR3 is TGTGCCAGCAGGTCAGGCGGGATTAACTATGGCTACACCTTC. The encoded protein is CASRSGGINYGYTF.

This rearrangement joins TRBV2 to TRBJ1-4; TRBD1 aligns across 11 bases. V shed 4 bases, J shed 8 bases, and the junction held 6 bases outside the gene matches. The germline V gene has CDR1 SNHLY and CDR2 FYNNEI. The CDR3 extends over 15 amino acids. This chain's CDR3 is CASSASGTGGEKLFF. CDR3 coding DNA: TGTGCCAGCAGTGCCTCCGGGACAGGGGGGGAAAAACTGTTTTTT.

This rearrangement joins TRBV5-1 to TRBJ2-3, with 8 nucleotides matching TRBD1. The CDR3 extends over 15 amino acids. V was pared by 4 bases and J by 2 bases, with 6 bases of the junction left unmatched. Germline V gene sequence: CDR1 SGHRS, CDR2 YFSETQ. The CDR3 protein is CASSLDRVTTDTQYF. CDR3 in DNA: TGCGCCAGCAGCCTGGACAGGGTCACCACAGATACGCAGTATTTT.

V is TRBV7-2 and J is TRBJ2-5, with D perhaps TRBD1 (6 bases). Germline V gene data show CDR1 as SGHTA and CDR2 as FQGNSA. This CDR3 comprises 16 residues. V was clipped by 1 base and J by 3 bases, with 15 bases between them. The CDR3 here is CASSLGSADRKETQYF. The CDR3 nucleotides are TGTGCCAGCAGCTTAGGTAGTGCGGACAGAAAAGAGACCCAGTACTTC.

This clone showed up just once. The CDR3 protein is CASHRDSNQPQHF. The CDR3 DNA sequence: TGTGCCAGTCACAGGGATAGCAATCAGCCCCAGCATTTT. The rearrangement uses TRBV19 and TRBJ1-5; possible D gene TRBD1, 6 bases. This CDR3 has 13 amino acids. V lost 8 bases, J lost 0 bases, and 8 bases lay in between. Germline CDR1 and CDR2: LNHDA and SQIVND (reference sequence).

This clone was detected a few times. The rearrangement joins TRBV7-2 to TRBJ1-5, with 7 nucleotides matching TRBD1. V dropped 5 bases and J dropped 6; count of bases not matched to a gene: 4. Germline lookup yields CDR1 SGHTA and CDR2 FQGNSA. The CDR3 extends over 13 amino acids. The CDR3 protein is CASSTGTVQPQHF. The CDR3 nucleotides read TGTGCCAGCAGCACCGGGACAGTTCAGCCCCAGCATTTT.

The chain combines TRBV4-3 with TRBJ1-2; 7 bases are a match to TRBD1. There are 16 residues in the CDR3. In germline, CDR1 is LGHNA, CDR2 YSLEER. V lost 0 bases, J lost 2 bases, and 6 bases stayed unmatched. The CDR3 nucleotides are TGCGCCAGCAGCCAAGACTATTACAGGGGAAACTATGGCTACACCTTC. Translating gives CASSQDYYRGNYGYTF.

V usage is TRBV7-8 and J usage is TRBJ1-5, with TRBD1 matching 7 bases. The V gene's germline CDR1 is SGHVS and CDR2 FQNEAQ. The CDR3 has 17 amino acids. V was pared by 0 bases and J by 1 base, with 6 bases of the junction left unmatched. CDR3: CASSLALTGTSNQPQHF. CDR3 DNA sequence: TGTGCCAGCAGCTTAGCCCTGACAGGGACCAGCAATCAGCCCCAGCATTTT.

This CDR3 is CASSQGLAGVSTDTQYF. CDR3 nucleotide sequence: TGCGCCAGCAGCCAGGGACTAGCGGGGGTTAGCACAGATACGCAGTATTTT. The chain couples TRBV4-3 to TRBJ2-3; 14 bases are a match to TRBD2. CDR1 LGHNA and CDR2 YSLEER come from the germline V gene. The CDR3 loop spans 17 amino acids. Unmatched junction bases numbered 2, after V lost 3 bases and J lost 0 bases.

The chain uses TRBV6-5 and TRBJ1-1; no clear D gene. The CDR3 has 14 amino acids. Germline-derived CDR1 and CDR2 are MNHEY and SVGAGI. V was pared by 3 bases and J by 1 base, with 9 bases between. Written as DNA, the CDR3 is TGTGCCAGCAGTTATGAGGGCACGAACACTGAAGCTTTCTTT. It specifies CASSYEGTNTEAFF.

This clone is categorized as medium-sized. The CDR3 bases are TGTGCCAGCAGTTTGTCGGCGGGGGCCCCCAGGGAGCAGTACTTC. This sequence encodes CASSLSAGAPREQYF. V is TRBV27 and J is TRBJ2-7, with a possible D match to TRBD2 (7 bases). CDR1 and CDR2 from the germline V gene are MNHEY and SMNVEV (reference sequence). This CDR3 is built from 15 residues. The germline V and J ends were trimmed by 3 bases and 7 bases, with 19 bases remaining between them.

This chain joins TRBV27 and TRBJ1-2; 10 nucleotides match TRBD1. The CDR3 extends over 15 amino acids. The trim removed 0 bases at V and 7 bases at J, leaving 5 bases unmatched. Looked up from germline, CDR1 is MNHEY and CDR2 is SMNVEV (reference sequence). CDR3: CASSLSGGQGGGYTF. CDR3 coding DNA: TGTGCCAGCAGTTTATCGGGAGGACAGGGGGGTGGCTACACCTTC.

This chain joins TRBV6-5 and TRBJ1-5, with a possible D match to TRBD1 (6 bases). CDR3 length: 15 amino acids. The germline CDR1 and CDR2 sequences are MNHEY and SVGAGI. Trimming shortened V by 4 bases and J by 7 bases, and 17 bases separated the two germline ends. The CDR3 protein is CASSSQSGGGQPQHF. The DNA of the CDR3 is TGTGCCAGCAGTTCCCAATCGGGGGGCGGGCAGCCCCAGCATTTT.

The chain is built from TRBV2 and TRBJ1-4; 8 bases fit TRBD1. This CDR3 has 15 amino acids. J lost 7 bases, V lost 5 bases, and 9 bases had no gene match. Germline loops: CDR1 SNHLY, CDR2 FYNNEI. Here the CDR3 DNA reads TGTGCCAGCAGTCTACAGGGGGAAGAGAGTGAAAAACTGTTTTTT. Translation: CASSLQGEESEKLFF.

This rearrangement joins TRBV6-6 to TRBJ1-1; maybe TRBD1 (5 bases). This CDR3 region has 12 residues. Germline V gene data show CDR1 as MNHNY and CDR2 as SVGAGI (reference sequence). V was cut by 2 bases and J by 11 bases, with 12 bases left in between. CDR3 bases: TGTGCCAGCAGTTACGGGGAGGGACCGGCTTTCTTT. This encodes CASSYGEGPAFF.

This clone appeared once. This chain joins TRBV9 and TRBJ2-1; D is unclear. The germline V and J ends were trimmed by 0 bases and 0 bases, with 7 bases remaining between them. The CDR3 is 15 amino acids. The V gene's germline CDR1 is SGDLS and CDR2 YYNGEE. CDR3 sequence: CASSVGGDSYNEQFF. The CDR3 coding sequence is TGTGCCAGCAGCGTAGGCGGAGACTCCTACAATGAGCAGTTCTTC.

This chain's CDR3 is CSVDRGGSDGYTF. The CDR3 DNA is TGCAGCGTTGACCGGGGAGGGTCTGATGGCTACACCTTC. V usage is TRBV29-1 and J usage is TRBJ1-2; D is uncertain. The CDR3 length is 13 residues. V was shortened by 3 bases and J by 6 bases, with 14 bases between the two germline ends. Germline CDR1 and CDR2: SQVTM and ANQGSEA.

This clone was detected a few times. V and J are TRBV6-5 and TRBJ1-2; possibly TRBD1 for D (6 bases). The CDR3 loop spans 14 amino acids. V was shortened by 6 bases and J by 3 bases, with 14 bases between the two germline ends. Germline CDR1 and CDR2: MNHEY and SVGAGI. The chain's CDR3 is CASRQAGADYGYTF. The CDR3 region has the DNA TGTGCCAGCAGGCAAGCAGGGGCGGACTATGGCTACACCTTC.

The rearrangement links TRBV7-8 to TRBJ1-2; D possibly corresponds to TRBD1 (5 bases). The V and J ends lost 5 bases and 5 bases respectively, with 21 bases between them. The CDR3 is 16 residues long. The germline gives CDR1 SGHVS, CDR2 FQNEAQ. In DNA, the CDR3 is TGTGCCAGCAGCCCAGCAACATCTGGGGCGATGTATGGCTACACCTTC. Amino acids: CASSPATSGAMYGYTF. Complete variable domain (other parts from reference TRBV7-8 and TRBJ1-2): GAGVSQSPRYKVAKRGQDVALRCDPISGHVSLFWYQQALGQGPEFLTYFQNEAQLDKSGLPSDRFFAERPEGSVSTLKIQRTQQEDSAVYLCASSPATSGAMYGYTFGSGTRLTVV.

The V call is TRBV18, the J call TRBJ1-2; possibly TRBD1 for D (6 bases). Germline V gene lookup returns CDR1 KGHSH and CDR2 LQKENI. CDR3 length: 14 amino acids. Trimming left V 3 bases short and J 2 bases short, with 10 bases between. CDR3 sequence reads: CASSPQGGNYGYTF. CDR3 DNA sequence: TGTGCCAGCTCACCTCAAGGGGGAAACTATGGCTACACCTTC.

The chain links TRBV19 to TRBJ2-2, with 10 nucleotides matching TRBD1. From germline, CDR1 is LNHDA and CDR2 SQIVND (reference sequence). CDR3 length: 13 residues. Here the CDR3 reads CASRTGGSGELFF. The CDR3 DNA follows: TGTGCTTCTAGGACAGGGGGATCCGGGGAGCTGTTTTTT.

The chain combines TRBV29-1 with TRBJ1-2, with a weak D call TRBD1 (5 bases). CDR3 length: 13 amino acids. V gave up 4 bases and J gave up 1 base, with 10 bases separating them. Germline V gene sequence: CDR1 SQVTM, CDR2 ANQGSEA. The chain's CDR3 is CSVGQGNNYGYTF. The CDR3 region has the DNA TGCAGCGTTGGGCAGGGAAATAACTATGGCTACACCTTC.